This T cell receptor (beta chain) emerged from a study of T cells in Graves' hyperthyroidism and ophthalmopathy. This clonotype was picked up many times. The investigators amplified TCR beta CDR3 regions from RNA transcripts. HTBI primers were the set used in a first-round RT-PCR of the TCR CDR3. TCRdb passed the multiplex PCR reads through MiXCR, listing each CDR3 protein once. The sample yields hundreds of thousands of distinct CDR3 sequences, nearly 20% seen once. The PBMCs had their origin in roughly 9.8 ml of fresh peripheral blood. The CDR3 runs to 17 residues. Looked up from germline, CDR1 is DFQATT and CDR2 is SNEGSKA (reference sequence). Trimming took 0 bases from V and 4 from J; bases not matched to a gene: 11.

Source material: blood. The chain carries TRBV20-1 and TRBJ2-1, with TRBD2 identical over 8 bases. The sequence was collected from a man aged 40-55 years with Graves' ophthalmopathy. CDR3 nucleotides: TGCAGTGCTAGAGATCGGGAGCGGGGGCCCTTTTACAATGAGCAGTTCTTC. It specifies CSARDRERGPFYNEQFF.